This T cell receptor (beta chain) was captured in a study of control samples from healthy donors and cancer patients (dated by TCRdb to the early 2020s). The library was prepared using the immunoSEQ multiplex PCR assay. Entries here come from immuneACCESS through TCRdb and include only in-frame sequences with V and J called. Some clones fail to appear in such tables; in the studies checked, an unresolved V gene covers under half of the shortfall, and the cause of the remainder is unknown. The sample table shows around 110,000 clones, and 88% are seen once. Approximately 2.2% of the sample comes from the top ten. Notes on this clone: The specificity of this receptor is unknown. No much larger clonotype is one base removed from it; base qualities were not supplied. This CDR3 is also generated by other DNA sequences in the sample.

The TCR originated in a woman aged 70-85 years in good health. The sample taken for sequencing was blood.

Read as DNA, the sequence is TGCGCCAGCAGCTTGGGACAGGGGGCTAACTATGGCTACACCTTC. This codes for CASSLGQGANYGYTF. The chain joins TRBV5-1 to TRBJ1-2, with 9 bases matching TRBD1. V is cut back by 0 bases and J by 0 bases, with 0 bases in the junction unmatched. Based on the germline V gene, the CDR1 and CDR2 sequences are SGHRS and YFSETQ. The CDR3 sequence holds 15 residues, the cysteine and phenylalanine included. Just the 45-base CDR3 DNA is kept, in frame starting at base 1.